These T cell receptor beta chains were read from a single sample in a study of cytomegalovirus exposure and HLA in healthy donors. Sequencing was performed with immunoSEQ multiplex PCR; in TCRdb, only in-frame clones are kept and a portion is missing. The repertoire table contains some 130,000 clones. The sequenced sample was PBMCs. These receptors were obtained from a woman aged 40 to 49 in good health and CMV-seropositive. CDR3s include the opening cysteine and the closing phenylalanine or tryptophan. The order of the fields is V gene, D gene, J gene, CDR3 length, CDR3 DNA, CDR3 protein. D genes are given only for firm matches.

v_call: TRBV28; d_call: -; j_call: TRBJ1-5; cdr3_length: 13; cdr3_nt: TGTGCCAGCAGTGCTACCCGTGATCAGCCCCAGCATTTT; cdr3_aa: CASSATRDQPQHF
v_call: TRBV12-5; d_call: TRBD2; j_call: TRBJ2-3; cdr3_length: 15; cdr3_nt: TGTGCTAGTGGACCGGGACTAGCGACCACAGATACGCAGTATTTT; cdr3_aa: CASGPGLATTDTQYF
v_call: TRBV7-6; d_call: TRBD1; j_call: TRBJ1-1; cdr3_length: 14; cdr3_nt: TGTGCCAGCAGCTCGACAGGGGGCCTAACTGAAGCTTTCTTT; cdr3_aa: CASSSTGGLTEAFF
v_call: TRBV4-1; d_call: TRBD2; j_call: TRBJ2-3; cdr3_length: 16; cdr3_nt: TGCGCCAGCAGCCGTTATAGCGGGGGTAGCACAGATACGCAGTATTTT; cdr3_aa: CASSRYSGGSTDTQYF
v_call: TRBV5-1; d_call: -; j_call: TRBJ2-3; cdr3_length: 16; cdr3_nt: TGCGCCAGCAGCTTGTGGGTGGCAGGGGCGACAGATACGCAGTATTTT; cdr3_aa: CASSLWVAGATDTQYF
v_call: TRBV10-3; d_call: -; j_call: TRBJ1-5; cdr3_length: 15; cdr3_nt: TGTGCCATCAGTGCTGAGGGGGGGGGCAATCAGCCCCAGCATTTT; cdr3_aa: CAISAEGGGNQPQHF
v_call: TRBV19; d_call: TRBD1; j_call: TRBJ2-6; cdr3_length: 15; cdr3_nt: TGTGCCAGTTTAGACAGGGGGCCTGGGGCCAACGTTCTGACTTTC; cdr3_aa: CASLDRGPGANVLTF
v_call: TRBV19; d_call: TRBD1; j_call: TRBJ1-1; cdr3_length: 12; cdr3_nt: TGTGCCATTGGTAGACAGGGCACGGAAGCTTTCTTT; cdr3_aa: CAIGRQGTEAFF
v_call: TRBV10-1; d_call: TRBD2; j_call: TRBJ2-7; cdr3_length: 15; cdr3_nt: TGCGCCAGCAGTGCGGGGACTAGCGGTACCTACGAGCAGTACTTC; cdr3_aa: CASSAGTSGTYEQYF
v_call: TRBV27; d_call: -; j_call: TRBJ2-7; cdr3_length: 14; cdr3_nt: TGTGCCAGCAGTTTTCAGGTATTTCCCTACGAGCAGTACTTC; cdr3_aa: CASSFQVFPYEQYF
v_call: TRBV27; d_call: TRBD2; j_call: TRBJ2-1; cdr3_length: 14; cdr3_nt: TGTGCCAGCGGACTAGCGGGAGCCTACAATGAGCAGTTCTTC; cdr3_aa: CASGLAGAYNEQFF
v_call: TRBV27; d_call: TRBD2; j_call: TRBJ2-3; cdr3_length: 15; cdr3_nt: TGTGCCAGCACTCACATGGGACTAGCAAGAGATACGCAGTATTTT; cdr3_aa: CASTHMGLARDTQYF
v_call: TRBV15; d_call: TRBD1; j_call: TRBJ1-1; cdr3_length: 14; cdr3_nt: TGTGCCACCAGCCGCCACACAGGGGGCACTGAAGCTTTCTTT; cdr3_aa: CATSRHTGGTEAFF
v_call: TRBV5-6; d_call: TRBD1; j_call: TRBJ2-7; cdr3_length: 14; cdr3_nt: TGTGCCAGCAGCTCTGGACAGGGGACTTACGAGCAGTACTTC; cdr3_aa: CASSSGQGTYEQYF
v_call: TRBV6-5; d_call: -; j_call: TRBJ1-5; cdr3_length: 15; cdr3_nt: TGTGCCAGCAGCCCCCATGGAGGCGCCTATCAGCCCCAGCATTTT; cdr3_aa: CASSPHGGAYQPQHF
v_call: TRBV5-1; d_call: TRBD2; j_call: TRBJ2-1; cdr3_length: 14; cdr3_nt: TGCGCCAGCAGCCTAACTAGCGGGAGCGATGAGCAGTTCTTC; cdr3_aa: CASSLTSGSDEQFF
v_call: TRBV27; d_call: -; j_call: TRBJ2-7; cdr3_length: 11; cdr3_nt: TGTGCCAGCAGTTTTAGACAGTTAATGTACTTC; cdr3_aa: CASSFRQLMYF
v_call: TRBV14; d_call: TRBD1; j_call: TRBJ1-2; cdr3_length: 15; cdr3_nt: TGTGCCAGCAGCCAACTCGTGGACAGGTCCTATGGCTACACCTTC; cdr3_aa: CASSQLVDRSYGYTF
v_call: TRBV6-5; d_call: TRBD2; j_call: TRBJ2-2; cdr3_length: 16; cdr3_nt: TGTGCCAGCAGTTACGGGCGACTAGCGAGCACCGGGGAGCTGTTTTTT; cdr3_aa: CASSYGRLASTGELFF
v_call: TRBV5-1; d_call: TRBD1; j_call: TRBJ2-5; cdr3_length: 14; cdr3_nt: TGCGCCAGCAGCTTGACAGGGGGCGTCGAGACCCAGTACTTC; cdr3_aa: CASSLTGGVETQYF
v_call: TRBV29-1; d_call: -; j_call: TRBJ2-7; cdr3_length: 12; cdr3_nt: TGCAGCGTTGGCTCCAGCTCCTACGAGCAGTACTTC; cdr3_aa: CSVGSSSYEQYF
v_call: TRBV6-4; d_call: -; j_call: TRBJ2-7; cdr3_length: 15; cdr3_nt: TGTGCCAGCAGTAGTCCGCACAGGGAAATCTACGAGCAGTACTTC; cdr3_aa: CASSSPHREIYEQYF
v_call: TRBV5-1; d_call: -; j_call: TRBJ2-7; cdr3_length: 15; cdr3_nt: TGCGCCAGCAGCGAGTCCACAGGGCGGCCCAACGAGCAGTACTTC; cdr3_aa: CASSESTGRPNEQYF
v_call: TRBV28; d_call: TRBD2; j_call: TRBJ2-1; cdr3_length: 13; cdr3_nt: TGTGCCAGCAGTTTGGAGACTAGCAGTGAGCAGTTCTTC; cdr3_aa: CASSLETSSEQFF
v_call: TRBV6-5; d_call: TRBD2; j_call: TRBJ2-2; cdr3_length: 16; cdr3_nt: TGTGCCAGCAGTTACTCAGGACTAGCGGGTTCCGGGGAGCTGTTTTTT; cdr3_aa: CASSYSGLAGSGELFF
v_call: TRBV11-2; d_call: -; j_call: TRBJ1-3; cdr3_length: 16; cdr3_nt: TGTGCCAGCAGCTTTGTAACGGCAGGGGTGGGAAACACCATATATTTT; cdr3_aa: CASSFVTAGVGNTIYF
v_call: TRBV11-2; d_call: -; j_call: TRBJ2-7; cdr3_length: 12; cdr3_nt: TGTGCCAGCAGCTACTGGGGGGACGAGCAGTACTTC; cdr3_aa: CASSYWGDEQYF
v_call: TRBV27; d_call: TRBD1; j_call: TRBJ2-5; cdr3_length: 16; cdr3_nt: TGTGCCAGCAGCCGTACAGGGGGCGCGATCCAAGAGACCCAGTACTTC; cdr3_aa: CASSRTGGAIQETQYF
v_call: TRBV30; d_call: TRBD1; j_call: TRBJ1-2; cdr3_length: 15; cdr3_nt: TGTGCCTGGAGCCAAACTGGGGACAGGGGGGATGGCTACACCTTC; cdr3_aa: CAWSQTGDRGDGYTF